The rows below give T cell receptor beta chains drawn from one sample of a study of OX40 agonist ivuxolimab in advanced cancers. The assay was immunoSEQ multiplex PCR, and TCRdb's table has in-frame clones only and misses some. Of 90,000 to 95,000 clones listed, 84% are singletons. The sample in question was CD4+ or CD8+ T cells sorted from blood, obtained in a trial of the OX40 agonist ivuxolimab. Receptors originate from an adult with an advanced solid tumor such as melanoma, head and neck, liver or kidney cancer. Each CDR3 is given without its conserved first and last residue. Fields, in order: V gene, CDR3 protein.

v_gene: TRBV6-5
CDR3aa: ASSYSEEYGYT

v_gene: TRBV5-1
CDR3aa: ASSLDIYEQF

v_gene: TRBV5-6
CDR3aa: ASSLPGTRNTGELF

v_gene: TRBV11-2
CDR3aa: ASRPTLSGEDTGELF

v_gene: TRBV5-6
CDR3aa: ASRDAGRRGSSPLH

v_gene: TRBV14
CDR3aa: ASSQGIGLAGAYEQY

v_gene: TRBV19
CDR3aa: ASSIEAVGLAGRTQY

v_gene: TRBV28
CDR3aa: ASSLVGTSGANVLT

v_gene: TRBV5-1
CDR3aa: ASSSPAGGGETQY

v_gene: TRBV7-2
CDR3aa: ASSPTHSAPSYNSPLH

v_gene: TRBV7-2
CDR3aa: ASSSSGLPYNEQF

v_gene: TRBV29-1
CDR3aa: SVIRDRDTEAF

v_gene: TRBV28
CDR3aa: ASSQTSGNTEAF

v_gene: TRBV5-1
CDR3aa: ASSLGASGGTDTQY

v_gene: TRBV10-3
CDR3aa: AITLGTSGDGSTDTQY

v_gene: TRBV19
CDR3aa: ASSIGSSVGTGELF

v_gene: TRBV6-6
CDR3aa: ASSTGTNEKLF

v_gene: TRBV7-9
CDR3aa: ASSRSSTSYNEQF

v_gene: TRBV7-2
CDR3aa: ASSSGQGEQPQH

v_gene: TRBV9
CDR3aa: ASSVVTAGANVLT

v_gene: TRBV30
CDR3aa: AWSASWATNEKLF

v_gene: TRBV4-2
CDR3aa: ASSQDLQGAKNIQY

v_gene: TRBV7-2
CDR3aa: ASSFTQGARYEQY

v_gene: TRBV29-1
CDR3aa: SVELLMLRQPDQPQH

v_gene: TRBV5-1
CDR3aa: ASSLGLAGEQETQY

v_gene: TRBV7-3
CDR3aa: ASSLALGTEAF

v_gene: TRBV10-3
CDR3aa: AISESKGQSINIQY

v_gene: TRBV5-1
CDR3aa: ASSLWSMNTEAF

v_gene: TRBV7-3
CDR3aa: ASSSQGQDLSPLH

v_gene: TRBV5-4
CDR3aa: ASSLGGGPTNEKLF

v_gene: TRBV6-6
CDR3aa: ASRIEGGYSLDTQY

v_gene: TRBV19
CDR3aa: ASSIAPEPGNTIY